The 13 T cell receptor beta chains below come from one sample, sequenced in a study of blood T cell repertoires in COVID-19 (dated by TCRdb to 2020 to 2021). The receptor library was made with the immunoSEQ multiplex PCR assay. What TCRdb holds here is the immuneACCESS table cut down to in-frame rearrangements. Part of the clones is not present; checked against another copy, under half of the missing clones reflect an unresolved V gene, and the others are unexplained. The sample profile shows some 200,000 clones; about 80% of them were found once. Together, the top ten hold 6.5% to 9.5% of the sample. The sequenced sample was PBMCs or T cells enriched from blood (not recorded which). The source of these receptors is a man aged 35-49 years who had recovered from COVID-19.

The rearrangement uses TRBV15 and TRBJ2-1; the D is unclear. The CDR3 totals 12 residues. Germline assignment: CDR1 LNHNV and CDR2 YYDKDF (reference sequence). With 1 base removed from V and 9 bases from J, the gap between germline ends came to 7 bases. The CDR3 sequence is CATSRGEPEQFF. CDR3 bases: TGTGCCACCAGCAGAGGAGAGCCTGAGCAGTTCTTC.

The CDR3 spells CASSPGSSNYGYTF. In nucleotides, the CDR3 is TGTGCCAGCAGCCCAGGTTCATCTAACTATGGCTACACCTTC. This chain joins TRBV5-4 and TRBJ1-2; the D is unclear. This CDR3 has 14 residues. V dropped 4 bases and J dropped 0 bases, with 10 bases sitting between them. CDR1 SGHNT and CDR2 YYREEE come from the germline V gene (reference sequence).

The chain employs TRBV27 and TRBJ1-2; D is ambiguous. Germline CDR1 MNHEY, CDR2 SMNVEV (reference sequence). V was pared by 2 bases and J by 5 bases, with 9 bases between. There are 13 residues in the CDR3. This chain's CDR3 is CASSLRGAYGYTF. In DNA form, the CDR3 reads TGTGCCAGCAGTTTAAGAGGCGCGTATGGCTACACCTTC.

A few counts support this clone. This chain uses TRBV28 with TRBJ2-2; TRBD1 aligns across 7 bases. The CDR3 is 14 amino acids. Per the germline V gene, CDR1 is MDHEN and CDR2 is SYDVKM. The ends lost 1 base at V and 6 bases at J; junction bases unmatched: 2. CDR3 sequence reads: CASSLFQGAGELFF. The CDR3 DNA follows: TGTGCCAGCAGTTTATTCCAGGGGGCCGGGGAGCTGTTTTTT.

V usage is TRBV27 and J usage is TRBJ2-7; 9 bases are a match to TRBD2. CDR3 size: 14 residues. The ends lost 6 bases at V and 2 bases at J; junction bases unmatched: 5. Germline V gene data show CDR1 as MNHEY and CDR2 as SMNVEV (reference sequence). The CDR3 here is CASRERGATYEQYF. The CDR3 nucleotides read TGTGCCAGCAGGGAGCGGGGGGCCACCTACGAGCAGTACTTC.

The chain employs TRBV5-1 and TRBJ2-3; 10 bases align to TRBD1. The CDR3 spans 17 residues. Germline CDR1 SGHRS, CDR2 YFSETQ. V lost 1 base, J lost 14 bases, and 19 bases stayed unmatched. CDR3 in DNA: TGCGCCAGCAGCTTGCGCGGGACAGGGGAATCCGCTATCCTTCCGTATTTT. Protein sequence: CASSLRGTGESAILPYF.

The genes are TRBV20-1 and TRBJ1-1; D unclear. The germline gives CDR1 DFQATT, CDR2 SNEGSKA (reference sequence). The CDR3 has 11 amino acids. V was clipped by 7 bases and J by 1 base, with 7 bases between them. The CDR3 coding sequence is TGCAGTGGAGGAGCGAACACTGAAGCTTTCTTT. Protein product: CSGGANTEAFF.

The gene calls are TRBV9 and TRBJ2-7; maybe TRBD2 (5 bases). This CDR3 has 13 residues. Germline V gene lookup returns CDR1 SGDLS and CDR2 YYNGEE. V was pared by 3 bases and J by 0 bases, with 7 bases between. The chain's CDR3 is CASSGRGSYEQYF. The CDR3 DNA sequence: TGTGCCAGCAGCGGACGGGGCTCCTACGAGCAGTACTTC.

This clone was recorded only once. V is TRBV18 and J is TRBJ1-1, with 7 positions matching TRBD1. Losses at the gene ends were 2 bases for V and 6 bases for J; bases not matched to a gene: 3. CDR3 size: 13 residues. CDR1 and CDR2 from the germline V gene are KGHSH and LQKENI. The CDR3 reads CASSPGQDAEAFF. In DNA form, the CDR3 reads TGTGCCAGCTCACCAGGACAGGACGCTGAAGCTTTCTTT.

The genes are TRBV29-1 and TRBJ1-2; D unclear. V lost 4 bases and J 3 bases, leaving 9 bases between the germline ends. Germline V gives CDR1 SQVTM, CDR2 ANQGSEA. The CDR3 totals 12 residues. CDR3 loop: CSVGEGHYGYTF. CDR3 nucleotide sequence: TGCAGCGTTGGTGAGGGCCACTATGGCTACACCTTC.

V is TRBV6-5 and J is TRBJ2-1; 7 bases align to TRBD1. The V gene's germline CDR1 is MNHEY and CDR2 SVGAGI. V shed 6 bases and J 7 bases; nucleotides not matched to a gene: 6. This CDR3 region has 13 residues. CDR3 nucleotide sequence: TGTGCCAGCAGACTGGACAGGTTAAATGAGCAGTTCTTC. This encodes CASRLDRLNEQFF.

The chain joins TRBV11-2 to TRBJ1-2, with 9 bases matching TRBD1. This CDR3 is 19 amino acids long. The V gene end was trimmed by 3 bases and the J gene end by 0 bases; junction bases not matched to a gene: 14. From germline, CDR1 is SGHAT and CDR2 FQNNGV. Here the CDR3 DNA reads TGTGCCAGCAGCTTCACCAATACCGGGGACAGGGAAACTAACTATGGCTACACCTTC. Translated, it gives CASSFTNTGDRETNYGYTF.

V usage is TRBV2 and J usage is TRBJ1-3; D unresolved. Trimming stripped 5 bases from V and 2 bases from J, with 7 bases between. CDR1 is SNHLY, CDR2 FYNNEI, per germline. This CDR3 spans 13 amino acids. Here the CDR3 DNA reads TGTGCCAGCAGTTTCTACGCTGGAAACACCATATATTTT. Its protein is CASSFYAGNTIYF. Looking up the rest from reference TRBV2 and TRBJ1-3 gives the full variable domain: EPEVTQTPSHQVTQMGQEVILRCVPISNHLYFYWYRQILGQKVEFLVSFYNNEISEKSEIFDDQFSVERPDGSNFTLKIRSTKLEDSAMYFCASSFYAGNTIYFGEGSWLTVV.